The rows below give T cell receptor beta chains drawn from one sample of a study of T cell changes during pregnancy in multiple sclerosis. Generated by immunoSEQ multiplex PCR, the TCRdb table keeps only in-frame clones and is missing some. Among approximately 41,000 clones, roughly 92% were seen once, and the ten largest hold more than 0.6%. This specimen consisted of CD4+ T cells from peripheral blood mononuclear cells, obtained in the first trimester of pregnancy. All receptors come from a female donor with multiple sclerosis, enrolled in a pregnancy study. CDR3s include the opening cysteine and the closing phenylalanine or tryptophan.

v_call	j_call	cdr3_length	cdr3_aa
TRBV10-3	TRBJ1-1	14	CATGEAGAVAEAFF
TRBV4-2	TRBJ2-2	15	CASRGGLANTGELFF
TRBV6-1	TRBJ2-7	11	CASGQGDEQYF
TRBV21-1	TRBJ1-4	16	CASRTPWTGGGAKLFF
TRBV6-1	TRBJ1-3	12	CASSERGNTIYF
TRBV14	TRBJ2-1	12	CASSPHPGSKFF
TRBV27	TRBJ1-2	13	CASSKLRMEGYTF
TRBV15	TRBJ1-2	15	CATSRDWQGNYGYTF
TRBV9	TRBJ2-2	15	CASSVRTGSTGELFF
TRBV5-1	TRBJ2-5	13	CASSFQSQETQYF
TRBV19	TRBJ2-5	16	CASSFGSGQDQETQYF
TRBV15	TRBJ1-5	14	CATSGGRFGQPQHF
TRBV7-6	TRBJ2-5	16	CASSLRPGQGVETQYF
TRBV6-5	TRBJ2-7	15	CASRPTGPSSYEQYF
TRBV5-1	TRBJ2-3	18	CASKREGGGVESTDTQYF
TRBV28	TRBJ2-7	16	CASNTHLGRSSYEQYF
TRBV5-5	TRBJ1-1	16	CASSSGDSRVNTEAFF
TRBV5-6	TRBJ1-4	17	CASTNLDREVGNEKLFF
TRBV19	TRBJ2-1	15	CASSQTGGSYNEQFF
TRBV27	TRBJ2-7	13	CASSLGQFFEQYF
TRBV28	TRBJ1-2	14	CASSLQGLNYGYTF
TRBV7-2	TRBJ1-5	14	CASSYGTTDQPQHF
TRBV4-3	TRBJ2-4	17	CASSQGGTSGPKNIQYF
TRBV7-2	TRBJ1-4	14	CASSYRGLGPKLFF
TRBV11-2	TRBJ2-5	15	CASSVRLAIQETQYF